This T cell receptor (beta chain) was profiled in a study of type 1 regulatory T cells. TCRdb reanalysed the reads using MiXCR and keeps one entry per CDR3 protein. The sample has approximately 72,000 distinct CDR3 sequences, about 62% seen once. Trimming cost V 5 bases and J 7 bases, with 14 bases left between them. Germline assignment: CDR1 MNHNY and CDR2 SVGAGI (reference sequence). This CDR3 spans 14 amino acids. Within the sample, this clonotype is medium-sized. The antigen is undetermined. The rearrangement joins TRBV6-6 to TRBJ2-2; possible D gene TRBD1, 6 bases. The clonotype comes from a human donor in good health. Sequencing was carried out using cultured T cells, either the whole culture or a sorted T cell fraction (not recorded which). Subset meaning: Tr1-enriched cell product generated in vitro against host alloantigens. The DNA for the CDR3 is TGTGCCAGCAGTGGTACGGGACAACACGGGGAGCTGTTTTTT. This codes for CASSGTGQHGELFF.